This T cell receptor beta chain stems from a study of blood T cell repertoires in COVID-19. The CDR3 extends over 18 amino acids. Per germline, CDR1 MDHEN and CDR2 SYDVKM. Trimming left V 3 bases short and J 0 bases short, with 19 bases between. Using immunoSEQ multiplex PCR, the repertoire was profiled, and TCRdb retains in-frame clones only, with some absent. The data show about 130,000 clones, with over 80% seen just once and approximately 2% held by the top ten. The gene calls are TRBV28 and TRBJ2-3; tentative D call: TRBD2 (6 bases). Material for sequencing was peripheral blood. The TCR comes from a man between 65 and 85 years old with acute or convalescent COVID-19. CDR3 loop: CASSFLAGRSSSTDTQYF. In DNA form, the CDR3 reads TGTGCCAGCAGTTTTTTGGCGGGGCGTTCCTCTAGCACAGATACGCAGTATTTT.